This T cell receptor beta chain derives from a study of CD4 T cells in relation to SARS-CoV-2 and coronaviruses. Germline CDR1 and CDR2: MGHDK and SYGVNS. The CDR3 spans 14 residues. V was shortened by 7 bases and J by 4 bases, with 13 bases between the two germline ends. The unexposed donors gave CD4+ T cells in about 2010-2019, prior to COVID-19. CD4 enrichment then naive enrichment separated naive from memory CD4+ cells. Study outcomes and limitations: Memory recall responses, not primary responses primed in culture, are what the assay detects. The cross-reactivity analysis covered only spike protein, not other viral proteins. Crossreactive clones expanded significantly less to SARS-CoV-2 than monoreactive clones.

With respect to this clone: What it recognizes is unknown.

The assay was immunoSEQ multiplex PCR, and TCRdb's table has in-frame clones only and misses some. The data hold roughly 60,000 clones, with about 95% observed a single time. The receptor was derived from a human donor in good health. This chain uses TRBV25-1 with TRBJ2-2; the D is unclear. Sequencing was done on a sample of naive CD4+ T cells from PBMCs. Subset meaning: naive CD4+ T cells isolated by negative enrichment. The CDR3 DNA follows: TGTGCCAGCAACCCCGTGGGGTCCACCGGGGAGCTGTTTTTT. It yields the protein CASNPVGSTGELFF.